This T cell receptor beta chain was identified in a study of blood T cell repertoires in COVID-19. Overall study: Sites in the United States, Italy and Spain provided acute and convalescent COVID-19 samples. Sources were T cells, B-cell-depleted T cells, or PBMCs; the material itself was cDNA or gDNA.

Original methodology: For nucleated cells, counts were estimated from reference gene primer amplification. Sequencing was performed with immunoSEQ multiplex PCR; in TCRdb, only in-frame clones are kept and a portion is missing. That table furnishes V, J and clone size, whereas the DNA furnished D and trimming. The table has nearly 110,000 clones, about three quarters seen once. Per the germline V gene, CDR1 is MNHEY and CDR2 is SVGAGI. Trimming at V came to 6 bases and at J to 2 bases, leaving 3 bases not matched to a gene. This CDR3 contains 14 residues. The chain recombines TRBV6-5 with TRBJ2-2; 7 bases map to TRBD2. The clonotype comes from a man aged 65 to 85 with acute or convalescent COVID-19. Sequencing input: peripheral blood. CDR3 region: CASRAGSNTGELFF. The CDR3 DNA follows: TGTGCCAGCAGAGCGGGGAGCAACACCGGGGAGCTGTTTTTT.